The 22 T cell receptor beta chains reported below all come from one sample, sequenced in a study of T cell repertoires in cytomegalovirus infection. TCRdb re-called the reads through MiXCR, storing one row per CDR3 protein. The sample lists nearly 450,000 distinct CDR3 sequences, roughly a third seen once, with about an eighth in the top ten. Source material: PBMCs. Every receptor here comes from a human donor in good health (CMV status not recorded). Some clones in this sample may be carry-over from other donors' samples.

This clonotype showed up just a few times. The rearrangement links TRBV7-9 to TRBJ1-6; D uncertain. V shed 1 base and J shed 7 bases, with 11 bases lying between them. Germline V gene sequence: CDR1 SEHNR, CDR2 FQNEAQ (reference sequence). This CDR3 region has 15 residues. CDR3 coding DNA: TGTGCCAGCAGCTTAGGTGAGGCGCGAAATTCACCCCTCCACTTT. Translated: CASSLGEARNSPLHF.

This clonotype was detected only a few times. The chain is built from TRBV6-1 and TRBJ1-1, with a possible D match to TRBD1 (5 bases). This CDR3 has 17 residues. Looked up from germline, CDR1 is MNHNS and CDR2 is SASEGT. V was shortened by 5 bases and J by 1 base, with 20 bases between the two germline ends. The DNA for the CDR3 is TGTGCCAGCAGTTGGCTGGGGCCCTTTAGGGCGAACACTGAAGCTTTCTTT. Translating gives CASSWLGPFRANTEAFF.

The CDR3 DNA sequence: TGTGCCAGCAGTGAATCCAGGACAGCCCTTGGAGAGACCCAGTACTTC. Translating gives CASSESRTALGETQYF. This chain connects TRBV25-1 to TRBJ2-5; D is perhaps TRBD1 (6 bases). V was clipped by 1 base and J by 4 bases, with 16 bases between them. This CDR3 is built from 16 residues. Per germline, CDR1 MGHDK and CDR2 SYGVNS. The variable domain in full, completed from reference TRBV25-1 and TRBJ2-5, reads EADIYQTPRYLVIGTGKKITLECSQTMGHDKMYWYQQDPGMELHLIHYSYGVNSTEKGDLSSESTVSRIRTEHFPLTLESARPSHTSQYLCASSESRTALGETQYFGPGTRLLVL.

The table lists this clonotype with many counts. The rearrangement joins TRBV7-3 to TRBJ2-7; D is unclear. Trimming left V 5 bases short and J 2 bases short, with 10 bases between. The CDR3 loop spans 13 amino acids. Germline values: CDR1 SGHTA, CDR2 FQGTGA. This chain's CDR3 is CASSPDTTYEQYF. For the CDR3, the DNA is TGTGCCAGCAGCCCAGACACGACCTACGAGCAGTACTTC.

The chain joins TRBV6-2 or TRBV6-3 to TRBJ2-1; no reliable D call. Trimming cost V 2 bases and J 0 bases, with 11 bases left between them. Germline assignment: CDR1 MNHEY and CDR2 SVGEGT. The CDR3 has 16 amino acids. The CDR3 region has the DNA TGTGCCAGCAGTTACCCGGAACTGGGCTCCTACAATGAGCAGTTCTTC. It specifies CASSYPELGSYNEQFF.

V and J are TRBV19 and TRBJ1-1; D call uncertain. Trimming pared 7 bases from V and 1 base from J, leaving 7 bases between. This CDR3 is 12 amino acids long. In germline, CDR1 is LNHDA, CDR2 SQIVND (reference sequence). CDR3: CASNTANTEAFF. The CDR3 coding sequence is TGTGCCAGTAACACAGCGAACACTGAAGCTTTCTTT.

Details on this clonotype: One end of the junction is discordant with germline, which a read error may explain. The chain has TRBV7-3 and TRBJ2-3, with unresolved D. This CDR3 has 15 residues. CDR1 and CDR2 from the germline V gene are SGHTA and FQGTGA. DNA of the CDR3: TGTGCCAGCAGCTTAAGCCCAGAAGACACAGATACGCGGTATTTT. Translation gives CASSLSPEDTDTRYF.

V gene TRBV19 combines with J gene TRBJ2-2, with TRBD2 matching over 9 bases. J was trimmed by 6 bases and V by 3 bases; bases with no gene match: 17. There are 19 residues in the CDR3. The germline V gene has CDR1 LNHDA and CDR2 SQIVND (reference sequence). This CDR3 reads CASSIIGLAWDMLPGELFF. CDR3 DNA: TGTGCCAGTAGTATTATCGGACTAGCGTGGGATATGTTGCCCGGGGAGCTGTTTTTT. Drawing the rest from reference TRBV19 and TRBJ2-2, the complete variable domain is DGGITQSPKYLFRKEGQNVTLSCEQNLNHDAMYWYRQDPGQGLRLIYYSQIVNDFQKGDIAEGYSVSREKKESFPLTVTSAQKNPTAFYLCASSIIGLAWDMLPGELFFGEGSRLTVL.

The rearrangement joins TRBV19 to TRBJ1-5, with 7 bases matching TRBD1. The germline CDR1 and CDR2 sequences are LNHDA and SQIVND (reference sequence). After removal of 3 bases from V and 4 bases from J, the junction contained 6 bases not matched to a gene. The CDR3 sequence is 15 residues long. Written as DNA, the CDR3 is TGTGCCAGTAGTATTTGGCCAGGGGGAAATCAGCCCCAGCATTTT. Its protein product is CASSIWPGGNQPQHF.

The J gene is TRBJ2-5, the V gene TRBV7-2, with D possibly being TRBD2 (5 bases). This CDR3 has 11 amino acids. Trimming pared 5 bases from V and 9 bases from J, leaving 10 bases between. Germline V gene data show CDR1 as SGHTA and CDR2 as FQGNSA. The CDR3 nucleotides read TGTGCCAGCAGCCCAGCCGGGGCCCAGTACTTC. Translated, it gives CASSPAGAQYF.

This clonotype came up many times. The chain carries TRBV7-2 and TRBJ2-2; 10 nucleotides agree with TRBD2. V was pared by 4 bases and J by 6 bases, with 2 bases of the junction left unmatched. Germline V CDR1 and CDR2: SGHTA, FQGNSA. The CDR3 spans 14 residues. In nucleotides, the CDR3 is TGTGCCAGCAGCTCCAGCGGGGGGGCCGGGGAGCTGTTTTTT. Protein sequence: CASSSSGGAGELFF.

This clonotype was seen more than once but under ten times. CDR3 amino acids: CASIDRRSNQPQHF. The CDR3 DNA reads as TGTGCCAGTATTGACAGGAGAAGCAATCAGCCCCAGCATTTT. The chain carries TRBV19 and TRBJ1-5, with TRBD1 as a possible D gene (6 bases). V was clipped by 7 bases and J by 1 base, with 11 bases between them. Germline V CDR1 and CDR2: LNHDA, SQIVND (reference sequence). The CDR3 is 14 residues long.

CDR3 sequence (DNA): TGTGCCTGGAGCTGGGTCGATGAGCAGTTCTTC. Translating gives CAWSWVDEQFF. The gene calls are TRBV30 and TRBJ2-1; D gene unclear. The length of the CDR3 is 11 residues. V was pared by 3 bases and J by 8 bases, with 8 bases between. Germline assignment: CDR1 GTSNPN and CDR2 SVGIG (reference sequence).

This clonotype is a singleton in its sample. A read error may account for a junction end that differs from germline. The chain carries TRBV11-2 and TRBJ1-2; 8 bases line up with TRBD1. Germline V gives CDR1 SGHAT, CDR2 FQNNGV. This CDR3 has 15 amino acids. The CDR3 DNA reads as TGTGCCAGAAGCTTGCTAACTACAGGGGGGGGCCTTTTTACCTTC. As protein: CARSLLTTGGGLFTF.

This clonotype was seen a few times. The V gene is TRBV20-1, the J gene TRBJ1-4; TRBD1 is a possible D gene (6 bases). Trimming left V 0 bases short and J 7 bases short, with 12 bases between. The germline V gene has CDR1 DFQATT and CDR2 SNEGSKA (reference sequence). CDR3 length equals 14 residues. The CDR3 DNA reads TGCAGTGCTAGAGAATTTACAGGGAGTGAAAAACTGTTTTTT. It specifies CSAREFTGSEKLFF.

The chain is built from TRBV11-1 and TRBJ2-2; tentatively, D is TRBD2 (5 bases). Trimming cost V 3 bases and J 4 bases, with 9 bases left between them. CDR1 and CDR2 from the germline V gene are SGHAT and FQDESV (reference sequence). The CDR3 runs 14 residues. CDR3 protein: CASSLRATTGELFF. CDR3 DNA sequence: TGTGCCAGCAGCTTGCGGGCCACCACCGGGGAGCTGTTTTTT.

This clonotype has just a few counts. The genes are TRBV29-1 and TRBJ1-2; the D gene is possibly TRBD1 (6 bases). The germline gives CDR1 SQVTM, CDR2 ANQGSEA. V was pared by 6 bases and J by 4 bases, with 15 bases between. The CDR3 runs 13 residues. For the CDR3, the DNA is TGCAGCGTCGCGAGCCGAGGGGGCTATGGCTACACCTTC. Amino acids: CSVASRGGYGYTF.

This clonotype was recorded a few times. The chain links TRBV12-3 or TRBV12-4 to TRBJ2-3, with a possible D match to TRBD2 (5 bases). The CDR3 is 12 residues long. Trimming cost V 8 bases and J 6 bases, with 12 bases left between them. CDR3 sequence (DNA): TGTGCCAGCGCACCCGGGGTCGATACGCAGTATTTT. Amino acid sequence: CASAPGVDTQYF.

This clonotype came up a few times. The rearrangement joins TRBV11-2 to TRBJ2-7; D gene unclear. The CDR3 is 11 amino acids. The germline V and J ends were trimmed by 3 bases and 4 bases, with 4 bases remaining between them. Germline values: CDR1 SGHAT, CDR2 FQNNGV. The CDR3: CASSFRYEQYF. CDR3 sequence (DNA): TGTGCCAGCAGCTTCCGATACGAGCAGTACTTC.

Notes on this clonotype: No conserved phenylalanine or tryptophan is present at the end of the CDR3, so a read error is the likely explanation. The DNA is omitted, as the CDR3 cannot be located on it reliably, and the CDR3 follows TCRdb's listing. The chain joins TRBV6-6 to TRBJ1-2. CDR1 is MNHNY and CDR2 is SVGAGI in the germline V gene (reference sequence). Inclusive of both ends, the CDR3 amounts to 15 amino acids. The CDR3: CASSLAGLAAYGYTL.

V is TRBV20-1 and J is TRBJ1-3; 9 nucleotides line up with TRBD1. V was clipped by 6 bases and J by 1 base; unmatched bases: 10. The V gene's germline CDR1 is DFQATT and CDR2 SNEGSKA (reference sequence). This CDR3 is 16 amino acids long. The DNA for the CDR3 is TGCAGTGCGATACCAATGGACAGGGGTTCTGGAAACACCATATATTTT. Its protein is CSAIPMDRGSGNTIYF.

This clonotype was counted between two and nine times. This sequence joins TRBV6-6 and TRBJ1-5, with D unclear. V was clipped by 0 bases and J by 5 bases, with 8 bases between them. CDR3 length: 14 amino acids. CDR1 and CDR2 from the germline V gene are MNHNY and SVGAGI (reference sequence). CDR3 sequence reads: CASSYSNGYQPQHF. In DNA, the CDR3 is TGTGCCAGCAGTTACTCAAACGGTTATCAGCCCCAGCATTTT.